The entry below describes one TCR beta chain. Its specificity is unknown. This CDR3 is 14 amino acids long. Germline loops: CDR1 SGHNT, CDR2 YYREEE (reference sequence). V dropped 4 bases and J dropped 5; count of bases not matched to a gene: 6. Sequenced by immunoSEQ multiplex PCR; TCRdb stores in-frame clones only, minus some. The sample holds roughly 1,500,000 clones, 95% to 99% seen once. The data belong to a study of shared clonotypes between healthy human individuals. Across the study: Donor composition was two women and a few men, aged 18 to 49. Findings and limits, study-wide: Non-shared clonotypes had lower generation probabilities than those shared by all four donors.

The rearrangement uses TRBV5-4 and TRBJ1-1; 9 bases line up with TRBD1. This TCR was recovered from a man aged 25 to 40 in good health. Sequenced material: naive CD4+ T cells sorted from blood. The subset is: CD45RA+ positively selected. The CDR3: CASSIGQGRTEAFF. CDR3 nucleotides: TGTGCCAGCAGCATCGGACAGGGGCGGACTGAAGCTTTCTTT. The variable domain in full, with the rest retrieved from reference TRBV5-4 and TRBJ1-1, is ETGVTQSPTHLIKTRGQQVTLRCSSQSGHNTVSWYQQALGQGPQFIFQYYREEENGRGNFPPRFSGLQFPNYSSELNVNALELDDSALYLCASSIGQGRTEAFFGQGTRLTVV.